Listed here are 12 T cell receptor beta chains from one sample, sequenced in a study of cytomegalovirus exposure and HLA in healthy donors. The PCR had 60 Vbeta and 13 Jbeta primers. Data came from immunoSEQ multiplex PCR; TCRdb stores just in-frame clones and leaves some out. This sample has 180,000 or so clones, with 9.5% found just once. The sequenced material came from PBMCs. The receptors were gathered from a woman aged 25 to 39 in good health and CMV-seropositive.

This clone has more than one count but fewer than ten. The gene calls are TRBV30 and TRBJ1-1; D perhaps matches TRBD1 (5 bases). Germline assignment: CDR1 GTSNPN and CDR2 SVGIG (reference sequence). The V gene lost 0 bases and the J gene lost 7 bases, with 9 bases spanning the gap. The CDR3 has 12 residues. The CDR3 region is CAWSVWGGEAFF. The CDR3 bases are TGTGCCTGGAGTGTCTGGGGGGGTGAAGCTTTCTTT.

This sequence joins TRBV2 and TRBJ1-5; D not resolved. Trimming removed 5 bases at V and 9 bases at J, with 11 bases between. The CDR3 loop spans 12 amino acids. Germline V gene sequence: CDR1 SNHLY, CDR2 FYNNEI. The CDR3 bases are TGTGCCAGCAGTTTCCGTGAGAGGCCCCAGCATTTT. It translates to CASSFRERPQHF.

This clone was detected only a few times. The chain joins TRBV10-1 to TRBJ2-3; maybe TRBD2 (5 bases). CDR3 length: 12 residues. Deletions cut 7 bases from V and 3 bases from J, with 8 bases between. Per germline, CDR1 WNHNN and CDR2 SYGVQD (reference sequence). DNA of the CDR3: TGCGCCAGCAAGTCGGGGACAGATACGCAGTATTTT. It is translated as CASKSGTDTQYF.

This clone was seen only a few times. The DNA for the CDR3 is TGTGCCAGCATGCTGGGGACAAACACCGGGGAGCTGTTTTTT. This encodes CASMLGTNTGELFF. V and J are TRBV11-2 and TRBJ2-2; TRBD1 is a possible D gene (6 bases). Trimming cost V 7 bases and J 2 bases, with 11 bases left between them. Germline V gives CDR1 SGHAT, CDR2 FQNNGV. The CDR3 is 14 amino acids.

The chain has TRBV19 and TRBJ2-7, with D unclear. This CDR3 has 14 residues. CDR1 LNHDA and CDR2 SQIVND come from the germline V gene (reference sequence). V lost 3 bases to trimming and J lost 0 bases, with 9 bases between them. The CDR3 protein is CASSMGPSSYEQYF. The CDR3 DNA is TGTGCCAGTAGTATGGGCCCGTCCTCCTACGAGCAGTACTTC.

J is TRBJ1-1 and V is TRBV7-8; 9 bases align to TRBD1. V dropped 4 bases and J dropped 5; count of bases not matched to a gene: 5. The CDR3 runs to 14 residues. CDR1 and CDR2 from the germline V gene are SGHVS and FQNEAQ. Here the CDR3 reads CASSYPGTGTEAFF. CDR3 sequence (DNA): TGTGCCAGCAGCTACCCCGGGACAGGGACTGAAGCTTTCTTT.

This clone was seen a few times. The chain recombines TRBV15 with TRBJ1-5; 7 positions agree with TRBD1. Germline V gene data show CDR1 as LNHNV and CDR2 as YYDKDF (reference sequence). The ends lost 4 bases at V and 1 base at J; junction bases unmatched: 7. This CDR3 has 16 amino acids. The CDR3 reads CATSMPSGGSNQPQHF. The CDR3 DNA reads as TGTGCCACCAGCATGCCGTCAGGGGGGAGCAATCAGCCCCAGCATTTT.

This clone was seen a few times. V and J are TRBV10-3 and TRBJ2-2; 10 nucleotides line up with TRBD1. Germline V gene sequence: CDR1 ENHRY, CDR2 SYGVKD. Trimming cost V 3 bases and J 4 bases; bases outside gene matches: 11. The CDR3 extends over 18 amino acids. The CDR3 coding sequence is TGTGCCATCAGTGATCCCCCCGGGGACAGGGGCGTCACCGGGGAGCTGTTTTTT. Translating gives CAISDPPGDRGVTGELFF.

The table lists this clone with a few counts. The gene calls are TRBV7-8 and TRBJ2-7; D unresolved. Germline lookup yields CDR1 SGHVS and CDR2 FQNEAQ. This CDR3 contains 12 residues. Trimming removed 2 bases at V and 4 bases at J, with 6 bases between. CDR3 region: CASSLNPYEQYF. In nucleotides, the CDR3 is TGTGCCAGCAGCTTAAATCCATACGAGCAGTACTTC.

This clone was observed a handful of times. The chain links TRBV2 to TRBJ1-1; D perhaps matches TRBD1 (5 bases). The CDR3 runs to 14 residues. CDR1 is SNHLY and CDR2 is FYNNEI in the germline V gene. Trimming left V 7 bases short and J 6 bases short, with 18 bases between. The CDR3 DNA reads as TGTGCCAGCAACCCGAACAGGCCGTTGTCTGAAGCTTTCTTT. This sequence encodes CASNPNRPLSEAFF.

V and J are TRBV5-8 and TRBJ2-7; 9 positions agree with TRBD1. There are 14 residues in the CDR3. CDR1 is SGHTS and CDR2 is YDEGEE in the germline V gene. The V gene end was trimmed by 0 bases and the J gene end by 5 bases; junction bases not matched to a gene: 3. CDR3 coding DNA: TGTGCCAGCAGCTTGGGACAGGGGGTCCACGAGCAGTACTTC. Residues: CASSLGQGVHEQYF.

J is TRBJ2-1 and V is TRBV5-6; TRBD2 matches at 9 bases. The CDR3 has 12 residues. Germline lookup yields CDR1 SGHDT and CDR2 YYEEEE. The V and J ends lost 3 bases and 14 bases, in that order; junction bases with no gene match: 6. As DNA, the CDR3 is TGTGCCAGCAGCTCGGGACTAGCCCCTAAGTTCTTC. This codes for CASSSGLAPKFF.